This TCR beta chain was retrieved from a study of T cells in Graves' hyperthyroidism and ophthalmopathy. This CDR3 contains 18 residues. CDR1 and CDR2 from the germline V gene are MNHEY and SVGAGI. Overall study findings and caveats: Among clonotypes expanded in thyroid above 0.001, most were also found in blood.

Using RNA transcripts as the source, TCR beta CDR3 regions were amplified. The HTBI primer set drove a first-round RT-PCR of the TCR CDR3. TCRdb reprocessed the multiplex PCR reads via MiXCR and lists one record per CDR3 protein. The sample has approximately 400,000 distinct CDR3 sequences, more than 12% seen once. There are a few counts of this clonotype. Antigen unknown. At one boundary the junction diverges from the germline segment, which might be a read error. The chain carries TRBV6-5 and TRBJ2-5, with 8 bases aligning to TRBD2. This sequence was found in a woman in her twenties or thirties with Graves' hyperthyroidism. The sequenced sample consisted of blood. CDR3 bases: TGTGTCAGCAGTTACTCGAGGCTTTGGGAGCGGGAGAAAAAGACCCAGTACTTC. Translated, it gives CVSSYSRLWEREKKTQYF.